Below are 11 T cell receptor beta chains sequenced from a single sample in a study of blood T cell repertoires in COVID-19. Using immunoSEQ multiplex PCR, the repertoire was profiled, and TCRdb retains in-frame clones only, with some absent. This table holds around 70,000 clones, around 93% found once. The sequenced sample consisted of peripheral blood. The receptors shown here come from an older woman with active COVID-19.

This rearrangement joins TRBV18 to TRBJ1-1; 9 nucleotides match TRBD1. There are 15 residues in the CDR3. Germline CDR1 is KGHSH and CDR2 is LQKENI. V trimming: 3 bases; J trimming: 6 bases; junction bases outside the gene matches: 8. This CDR3 is CASSPGTGLDSEAFF. The DNA for the CDR3 is TGTGCCAGCTCACCGGGGACAGGGCTGGATTCTGAAGCTTTCTTT.

This chain links TRBV5-6 with TRBJ1-1, with 7 bases aligning to TRBD1. J was trimmed by 11 bases and V by 6 bases; bases with no gene match: 10. The CDR3 is 12 residues long. CDR1 is SGHDT and CDR2 is YYEEEE in the germline V gene. CDR3 region: CASNHRGGGAFF. The CDR3 coding sequence is TGTGCCAGCAACCACAGGGGAGGAGGTGCTTTCTTT.

Here the CDR3 reads CASSELAWGSGYSYEQYF. CDR3 nucleotide sequence: TGCGCCAGCAGTGAGCTGGCCTGGGGTAGCGGATACTCCTACGAGCAGTACTTC. This chain connects TRBV10-2 to TRBJ2-7; possibly TRBD2 for D (6 bases). Trimming left V 2 bases short and J 0 bases short, with 20 bases between. The germline gives CDR1 WSHSY, CDR2 SAAADI. The CDR3 runs to 18 residues.

The chain joins TRBV6-5 to TRBJ1-2; 9 nucleotides agree with TRBD1. Looked up from germline, CDR1 is MNHEY and CDR2 is SVGAGI. The length of the CDR3 is 13 residues. Losses at the gene ends were 5 bases for V and 5 bases for J; bases not matched to a gene: 3. Written as DNA, the CDR3 is TGTGCCAGCAGTCCCGGGACAGGGTATGGCTACACCTTC. It is translated as CASSPGTGYGYTF.

The chain joins TRBV28 to TRBJ1-6; 7 positions agree with TRBD1. Germline V gene data show CDR1 as MDHEN and CDR2 as SYDVKM. The ends lost 6 bases at V and 7 bases at J; junction bases unmatched: 0. This CDR3 is built from 12 residues. CDR3 protein: CASRQGNSPLHF. CDR3 DNA sequence: TGTGCCAGCAGACAGGGGAATTCACCCCTCCACTTT. The whole variable domain, filled in from reference TRBV28 and TRBJ1-6, reads DVKVTQSSRYLVKRTGEKVFLECVQDMDHENMFWYRQDPGLGLRLIYFSYDVKMKEKGDIPEGYSVSREKKERFSLILESASTNQTSMYLCASRQGNSPLHFGNGTRLTVT.

This clone was counted a few times. The chain uses TRBV28 and TRBJ1-2, with a weak D call TRBD1 (5 bases). This CDR3 region has 11 residues. The V and J ends lost 5 bases and 10 bases respectively, with 11 bases between them. Germline CDR1 is MDHEN and CDR2 is SYDVKM. As DNA, the CDR3 is TGTGCCAGCAGTCGTACGACAGTCTACACCTTC. Translated: CASSRTTVYTF.

The chain links TRBV7-9 to TRBJ2-5; D is possibly TRBD2 (6 bases). The CDR3 length is 14 residues. Germline V gene lookup returns CDR1 SEHNR and CDR2 FQNEAQ (reference sequence). V lost 5 bases and J lost 3, with 13 bases in between. CDR3 bases: TGTGCCAGCAGCCTGGGACTGAACGAAGAGACCCAGTACTTC. It translates to CASSLGLNEETQYF.

The rearrangement links TRBV6-4 to TRBJ2-3, with TRBD2 as a possible D gene (5 bases). V lost 4 bases and J lost 2, with 13 bases in between. Germline V CDR1 and CDR2: MRHNA, SNTAGT. The CDR3 covers 15 residues. DNA of the CDR3: TGTGCCAGCAGTGTGAGAGCGGACCCCACAGATACGCAGTATTTT. Translated: CASSVRADPTDTQYF.

The chain combines TRBV6-4 with TRBJ1-6; D remains unclear. From germline, CDR1 is MRHNA and CDR2 SNTAGT. This CDR3 contains 17 residues. The germline V and J ends were trimmed by 2 bases and 0 bases, with 11 bases remaining between them. CDR3 bases: TGTGCCAGCAGTGACCTGTCTTATAGCTCCTATAATTCACCCCTCCACTTT. Translated: CASSDLSYSSYNSPLHF.

This chain joins TRBV19 and TRBJ2-1; D call uncertain. Germline V CDR1 and CDR2: LNHDA, SQIVND (reference sequence). This CDR3 contains 17 residues. The V and J ends lost 0 bases and 4 bases respectively, with 16 bases between them. CDR3 residues: CASSIEAGVKVYNEQFF. The CDR3 bases are TGTGCCAGTAGTATAGAGGCCGGAGTAAAGGTTTACAATGAGCAGTTCTTC.

The chain links TRBV28 to TRBJ2-4, with D possibly being TRBD1 (5 bases). Looked up from germline, CDR1 is MDHEN and CDR2 is SYDVKM. Between the trimmed V and J ends, which lost 8 bases and 3 bases, there was a span of 8 bases. CDR3 size: 12 residues. The chain's CDR3 is CASRTGKNIQYF. The CDR3, as DNA: TGTGCCAGCCGCACAGGCAAAAACATTCAGTACTTC.